The clone carrying this T cell receptor beta chain has just one count. This sample is part of a study of blood T cell repertoires in COVID-19. About the research overall: The cDNA or gDNA used as material had been derived from T cells, B-cell-depleted T cells, or PBMCs.

CDR1 and CDR2 (germline): SGHRS, YFSETQ. This CDR3 contains 14 residues. The ends were cut back, 0 bases at V and 5 bases at J, with 11 bases in the middle. Assay: immunoSEQ multiplex PCR; the TCRdb copy retains only in-frame clones and omits some. The table has 170,000 or so clones, 85% to 90% seen once. The clonotype comes from a woman younger than 35 who had recovered from COVID-19. The chain couples TRBV5-1 to TRBJ2-5; the D is unclear. The source material was peripheral blood. The DNA for the CDR3 is TGCGCCAGCAGCTTGGGAGTGGTCCGGGAGACCCAGTACTTC. This translates into CASSLGVVRETQYF.